This T cell receptor (beta chain) was obtained from a study of T cell clonotyping in hematopoietic cell transplantation. Whole-study results and caveats: After transplant, recipient diversity fell while pathologically expanded clonotypes grew through day 180. Higher Inverse Simpson Index values in graft donor and pretransplant recipient predicted broader posttransplant TCR diversity.

The CDR3 has 14 amino acids. Trimming left V 2 bases short and J 7 bases short, with 14 bases between. Germline V gene data show CDR1 as MDHEN and CDR2 as SYDVKM. Concerning this clone itself: Its antigen is as yet unknown.

Here immunoSEQ multiplex PCR was the method, and the copy in TCRdb shows in-frame clones only, minus some. The sample lists 27,000 or so clones, approximately 96% occurring once. The sequenced material came from peripheral blood mononuclear cells. The chain couples TRBV28 to TRBJ1-2, with D unresolved. This TCR was recovered from a man over 45 in good health. Some clones in this sample may be carry-over from other donors' samples. The CDR3 DNA follows: TGTGCCAGCAGTTTAGTCCAGAACTTGGGTGGCTACACCTTC. It yields the protein CASSLVQNLGGYTF.